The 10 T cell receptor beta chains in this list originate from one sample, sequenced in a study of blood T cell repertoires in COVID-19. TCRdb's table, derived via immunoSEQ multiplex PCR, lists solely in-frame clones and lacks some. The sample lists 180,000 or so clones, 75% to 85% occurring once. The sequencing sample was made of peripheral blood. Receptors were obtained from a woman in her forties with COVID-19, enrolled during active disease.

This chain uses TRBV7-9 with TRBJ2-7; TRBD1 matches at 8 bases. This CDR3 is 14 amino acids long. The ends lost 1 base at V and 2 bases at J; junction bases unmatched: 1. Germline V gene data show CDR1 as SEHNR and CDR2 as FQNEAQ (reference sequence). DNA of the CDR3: TGTGCCAGCAGCTTAGGGGGACAGGCCTACGAGCAGTACGTC. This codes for CASSLGGQAYEQYV.

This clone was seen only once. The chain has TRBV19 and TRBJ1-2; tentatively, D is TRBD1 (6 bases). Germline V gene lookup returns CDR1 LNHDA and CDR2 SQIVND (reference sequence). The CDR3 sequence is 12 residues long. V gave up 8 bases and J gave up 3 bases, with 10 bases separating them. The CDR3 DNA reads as TGTGCCAGTCAAACAGGGTACTATGGCTACACCTTC. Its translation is CASQTGYYGYTF.

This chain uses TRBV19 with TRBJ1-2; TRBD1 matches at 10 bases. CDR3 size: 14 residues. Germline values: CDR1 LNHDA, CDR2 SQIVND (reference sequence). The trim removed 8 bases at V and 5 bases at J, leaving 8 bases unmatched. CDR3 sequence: CASSDRGQGYGYTF. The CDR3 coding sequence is TGTGCCAGTTCCGACAGGGGGCAAGGATATGGCTACACCTTC.

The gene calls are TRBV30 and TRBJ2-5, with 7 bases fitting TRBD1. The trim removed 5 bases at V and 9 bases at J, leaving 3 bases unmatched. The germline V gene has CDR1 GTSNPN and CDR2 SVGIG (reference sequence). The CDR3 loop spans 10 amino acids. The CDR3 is CAWGGQAQYF. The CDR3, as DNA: TGTGCCTGGGGTGGACAGGCCCAGTACTTC.

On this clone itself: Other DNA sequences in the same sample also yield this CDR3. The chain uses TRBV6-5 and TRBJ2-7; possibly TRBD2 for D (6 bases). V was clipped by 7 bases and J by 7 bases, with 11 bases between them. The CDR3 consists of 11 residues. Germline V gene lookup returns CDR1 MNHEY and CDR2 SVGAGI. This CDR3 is CASTPGGEQYV. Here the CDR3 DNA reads TGTGCCAGCACCCCCGGAGGGGAGCAGTACGTC.

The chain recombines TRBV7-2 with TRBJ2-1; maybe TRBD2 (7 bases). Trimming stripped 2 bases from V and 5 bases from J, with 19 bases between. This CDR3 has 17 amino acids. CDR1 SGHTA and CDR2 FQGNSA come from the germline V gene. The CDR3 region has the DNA TGTGCCAGCAGCTTATGGGGGGGGCCGTCCCCCGACAATGAGCAGTTCTTC. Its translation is CASSLWGGPSPDNEQFF.

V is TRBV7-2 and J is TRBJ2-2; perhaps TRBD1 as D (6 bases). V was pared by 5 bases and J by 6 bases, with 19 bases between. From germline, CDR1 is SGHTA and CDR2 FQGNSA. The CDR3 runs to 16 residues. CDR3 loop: CASSPVSTGYSGELFF. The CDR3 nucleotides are TGTGCCAGCAGCCCCGTATCTACAGGGTATTCCGGGGAGCTGTTTTTT.

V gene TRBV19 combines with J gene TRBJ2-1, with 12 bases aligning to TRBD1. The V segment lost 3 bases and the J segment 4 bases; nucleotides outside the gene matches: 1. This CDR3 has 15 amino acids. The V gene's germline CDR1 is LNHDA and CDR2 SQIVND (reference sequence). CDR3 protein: CASSMGQGAYNEQFF. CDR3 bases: TGTGCCAGTAGTATGGGACAGGGGGCGTACAATGAGCAGTTCTTC.

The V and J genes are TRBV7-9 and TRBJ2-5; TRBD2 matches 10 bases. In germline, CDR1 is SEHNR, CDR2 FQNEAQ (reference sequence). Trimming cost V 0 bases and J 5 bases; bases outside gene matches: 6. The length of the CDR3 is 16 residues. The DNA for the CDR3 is TGTGCCAGCAGCTTAGCACAGGGACTAGCGACGGAGACCCAGTACTTC. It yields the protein CASSLAQGLATETQYF. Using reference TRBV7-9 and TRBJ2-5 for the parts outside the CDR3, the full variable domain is DTGVSQNPRHKITKRGQNVTFRCDPISEHNRLYWYRQTLGQGPEFLTYFQNEAQLEKSRLLSDRFSAERPKGSFSTLEIQRTEQGDSAMYLCASSLAQGLATETQYFGPGTRLLVL.

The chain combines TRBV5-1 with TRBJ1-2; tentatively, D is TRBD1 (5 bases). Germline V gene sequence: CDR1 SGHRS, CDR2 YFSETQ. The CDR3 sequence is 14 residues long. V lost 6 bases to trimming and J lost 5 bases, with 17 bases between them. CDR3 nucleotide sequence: TGCGCCAGCACCTCTTCGGGGGGGAGTTATGGCTACACCTTC. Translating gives CASTSSGGSYGYTF.